This T cell receptor beta chain was sequenced during a study of T cell responses to AZD1222 COVID-19 vaccine. CDR1 and CDR2 (germline): LNHNV, YYDKDF (reference sequence). Trimming took off 3 bases at V and 10 bases at J, with 10 bases between the two ends. This CDR3 is built from 12 residues. About this clone: Its antigen is unidentified.

Assay used: immunoSEQ multiplex PCR; TCRdb lists only in-frame clones, some missing. The sample has about 190,000 clones, approximately 92% seen once. Study-wide results and limits: The donor group comprised mostly white British people and more females; the analysis possibly underestimated clonal diversity.

Sample: peripheral blood, taken on day 0 of AZD1222 vaccination. The TCR comes from an adult in good health. This chain connects TRBV15 to TRBJ2-1, with D unresolved. CDR3 residues: CATSSPVGEQFF. The CDR3 nucleotides are TGTGCCACCAGCAGTCCAGTCGGGGAGCAGTTCTTC.